The 17 T cell receptor beta chains in this list originate from one sample, sequenced in a study of blood T cell repertoires in COVID-19. TCRdb's copy holds only in-frame clones and misses some; the assay was immunoSEQ multiplex PCR. There are roughly 250,000 clones in the sample; 70% to 90% occur only once, and about 1.5% lies in the top ten. Sample: PBMCs or T cells enriched from blood (not recorded which). These TCRs come from a woman aged 50 to 65 who had recovered from COVID-19.

This chain uses TRBV3-1 (or the pseudogene TRBV3-2) with TRBJ1-5, with D possibly being TRBD1 (5 bases). This CDR3 has 16 amino acids. Per the germline V gene, CDR1 is LGHDT and CDR2 is YNNKEL (reference sequence). The ends were cut back, 3 bases at V and 4 bases at J, with 16 bases in the middle. The CDR3 reads CASSQGHGSSNQPQHF. The CDR3 DNA reads as TGTGCCAGCAGCCAGGGGCATGGCAGCAGTAATCAGCCCCAGCATTTT.

The chain combines TRBV7-2 with TRBJ1-6; TRBD1 matches at 7 bases. The CDR3 is 14 residues long. Germline V gene sequence: CDR1 SGHTA, CDR2 FQGNSA. J lost 8 bases, V lost 5 bases, and 6 bases had no gene match. The CDR3 here is CASSTGDSYSPLHF. In nucleotides, the CDR3 is TGTGCCAGCAGCACCGGGGACAGTTATTCACCCCTCCACTTT.

This chain connects TRBV15 to TRBJ1-5; no definite D call. The CDR3 contains 15 residues. The V gene's germline CDR1 is LNHNV and CDR2 YYDKDF (reference sequence). Trimming left V 0 bases short and J 5 bases short, with 11 bases between. CDR3 loop: CATSRDGQAHQPQHF. Here the CDR3 DNA reads TGTGCCACCAGCAGAGATGGCCAGGCCCATCAGCCCCAGCATTTT. Looking up the rest from reference TRBV15 and TRBJ1-5 gives the full variable domain: DAMVIQNPRYQVTQFGKPVTLSCSQTLNHNVMYWYQQKSSQAPKLLFHYYDKDFNNEADTPDNFQSRRPNTSFCFLDIRSPGLGDTAMYLCATSRDGQAHQPQHFGDGTRLSIL.

The rearrangement links TRBV10-3 to TRBJ2-4; no clear D gene. The CDR3 covers 17 residues. V was trimmed by 2 bases and J by 3 bases, leaving 17 bases between them. Germline V gene data show CDR1 as ENHRY and CDR2 as SYGVKD. CDR3: CAISEPTLWASKNIQYF. The CDR3 nucleotides read TGTGCCATCAGTGAGCCAACGTTGTGGGCGAGCAAAAACATTCAGTACTTC.

About this clone: The sample carries other DNA sequences with the same CDR3. The chain joins TRBV28 to TRBJ1-3; D possibly corresponds to TRBD1 (6 bases). With 6 bases removed from V and 0 bases from J, the gap between germline ends came to 9 bases. In germline, CDR1 is MDHEN, CDR2 SYDVKM. This CDR3 comprises 14 residues. CDR3 sequence: CASSRGASGNTIYF. CDR3 bases: TGTGCCAGCAGCCGGGGGGCCTCTGGAAACACCATATATTTT. Full variable domain (missing parts from reference TRBV28 and TRBJ1-3): DVKVTQSSRYLVKRTGEKVFLECVQDMDHENMFWYRQDPGLGLRLIYFSYDVKMKEKGDIPEGYSVSREKKERFSLILESASTNQTSMYLCASSRGASGNTIYFGEGSWLTVV.

This chain joins TRBV18 and TRBJ2-1; 12 bases align to TRBD1. CDR3 length: 16 amino acids. The V gene's germline CDR1 is KGHSH and CDR2 LQKENI. J lost 9 bases, V lost 0 bases, and 6 bases had no gene match. CDR3 DNA: TGTGCCAGCTCACCACCGGGACAGGGGGCGCAGATTGAGCAGTTCTTC. This translates into CASSPPGQGAQIEQFF.

The chain uses TRBV19 and TRBJ1-4; 8 bases match TRBD1. This CDR3 has 16 amino acids. Germline V CDR1 and CDR2: LNHDA, SQIVND (reference sequence). The junction had 7 bases not matched to a gene; V was cut back by 5 bases and J by 2 bases. The CDR3 loop is CASSSTRQGTNEKLFF. CDR3 bases: TGTGCCAGTAGTTCTACCCGACAGGGGACTAATGAAAAACTGTTTTTT.

The chain recombines TRBV11-2 with TRBJ2-1, with 7 nucleotides matching TRBD2. The CDR3 length is 15 residues. With V trimmed by 5 bases and J by 7 bases, 11 bases remained unmatched. The V gene's germline CDR1 is SGHAT and CDR2 FQNNGV. Written as DNA, the CDR3 is TGTGCCAGCAGCCATTCCGGGACTAACCTAAATGAGCAGTTCTTC. Protein product: CASSHSGTNLNEQFF.

This CDR3 reads CSASQGPNEKLFF. CDR3 nucleotide sequence: TGCAGTGCTAGTCAGGGCCCTAATGAAAAACTGTTTTTT. The gene calls are TRBV20-1 and TRBJ1-4; D perhaps matches TRBD1 (5 bases). Germline loops: CDR1 DFQATT, CDR2 SNEGSKA (reference sequence). V lost 3 bases and J lost 3, with 8 bases in between. There are 13 residues in the CDR3.

The chain has TRBV7-3 and TRBJ2-1, with TRBD2 matching over 16 bases. With 5 bases clipped from V and 7 bases from J, the junction kept 2 bases outside the gene matches. The V gene's germline CDR1 is SGHTA and CDR2 FQGTGA. This CDR3 has 15 residues. The chain's CDR3 is CASSMGLAGGNEQFF. As DNA, the CDR3 is TGTGCCAGCAGCATGGGACTAGCGGGAGGGAATGAGCAGTTCTTC.

CDR3 sequence: CSVAGTSGTDTQYF. The DNA of the CDR3 is TGCAGCGTGGCCGGGACTAGCGGCACAGATACGCAGTATTTT. The J gene is TRBJ2-3, the V gene TRBV29-1, with 10 positions matching TRBD2. The CDR3 spans 14 residues. V shed 6 bases and J 1 base; nucleotides not matched to a gene: 4. Looked up from germline, CDR1 is SQVTM and CDR2 is ANQGSEA.

The rearrangement joins TRBV28 to TRBJ2-2, with D maybe TRBD2 (5 bases). The CDR3 contains 13 residues. V dropped 5 bases and J dropped 5 bases, with 9 bases sitting between them. Germline V gene sequence: CDR1 MDHEN, CDR2 SYDVKM. The CDR3 sequence: CASSSGGTGELFF. The CDR3, as DNA: TGTGCCAGCAGTAGCGGAGGTACCGGGGAGCTGTTTTTT.

CDR3: CASSLGAGEGQFF. The DNA for the CDR3 is TGTGCCAGCAGCTTAGGGGCGGGAGAGGGGCAGTTCTTC. The chain couples TRBV7-2 to TRBJ2-1; TRBD2 agrees at 7 bases. The germline V gene encodes CDR1 SGHTA and CDR2 FQGNSA. The CDR3 contains 13 residues. V was pared by 1 base and J by 12 bases, with 6 bases of the junction left unmatched.

This chain uses TRBV9 with TRBJ2-1, with 9 positions matching TRBD2. The V gene end was trimmed by 1 base and the J gene end by 9 bases; junction bases not matched to a gene: 5. Germline lookup yields CDR1 SGDLS and CDR2 YYNGEE. The CDR3 loop spans 14 amino acids. The CDR3 here is CASSVPGGRAEQFF. The CDR3 bases are TGTGCCAGCAGCGTACCGGGCGGGAGGGCTGAGCAGTTCTTC.

The chain links TRBV27 to TRBJ2-7; 11 bases are a match to TRBD2. The CDR3 length is 16 residues. J gave up 3 bases and V 10 bases, and 14 bases lay outside the gene matches. Looked up from germline, CDR1 is MNHEY and CDR2 is SMNVEV (reference sequence). The CDR3 sequence is CATSPRGTSGYYEQYF. The CDR3 DNA sequence: TGTGCCACCTCCCCCAGGGGGACTAGCGGCTACTACGAGCAGTACTTC.

This rearrangement joins TRBV5-1 to TRBJ2-3, with TRBD2 matching over 7 bases. Germline values: CDR1 SGHRS, CDR2 YFSETQ. CDR3 length: 13 amino acids. V shed 4 bases and J 3 bases; nucleotides not matched to a gene: 2. The CDR3 sequence: CASSGGGTDTQYF. The CDR3 DNA reads as TGCGCCAGCAGCGGGGGAGGGACAGATACGCAGTATTTT. Full variable domain (missing parts from reference TRBV5-1 and TRBJ2-3): KAGVTQTPRYLIKTRGQQVTLSCSPISGHRSVSWYQQTPGQGLQFLFEYFSETQRNKGNFPGRFSGRQFSNSRSEMNVSTLELGDSALYLCASSGGGTDTQYFGPGTRLTVL.

The rearrangement uses TRBV11-2 and TRBJ1-2; 7 nucleotides match TRBD1. CDR3 size: 13 residues. The V and J ends lost 6 bases and 4 bases, in that order; junction bases with no gene match: 5. In germline, CDR1 is SGHAT, CDR2 FQNNGV. Written as DNA, the CDR3 is TGTGCCAGCAGGGCGACAGGGAGCTATGGCTACACCTTC. Translation gives CASRATGSYGYTF.